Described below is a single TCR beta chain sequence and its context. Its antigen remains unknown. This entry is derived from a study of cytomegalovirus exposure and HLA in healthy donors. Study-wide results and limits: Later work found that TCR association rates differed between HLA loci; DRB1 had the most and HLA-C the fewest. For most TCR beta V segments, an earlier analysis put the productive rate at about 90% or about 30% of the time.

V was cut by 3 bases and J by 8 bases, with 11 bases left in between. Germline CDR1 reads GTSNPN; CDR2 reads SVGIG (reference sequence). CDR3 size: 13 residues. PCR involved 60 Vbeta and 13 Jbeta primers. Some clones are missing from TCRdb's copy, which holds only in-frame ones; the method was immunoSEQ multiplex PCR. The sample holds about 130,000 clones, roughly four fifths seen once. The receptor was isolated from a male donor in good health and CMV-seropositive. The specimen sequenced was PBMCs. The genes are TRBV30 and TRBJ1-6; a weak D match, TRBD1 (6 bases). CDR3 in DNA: TGTGCCTGGAGGGACCACAGGGATTCACCCCTCCACTTT. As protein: CAWRDHRDSPLHF.